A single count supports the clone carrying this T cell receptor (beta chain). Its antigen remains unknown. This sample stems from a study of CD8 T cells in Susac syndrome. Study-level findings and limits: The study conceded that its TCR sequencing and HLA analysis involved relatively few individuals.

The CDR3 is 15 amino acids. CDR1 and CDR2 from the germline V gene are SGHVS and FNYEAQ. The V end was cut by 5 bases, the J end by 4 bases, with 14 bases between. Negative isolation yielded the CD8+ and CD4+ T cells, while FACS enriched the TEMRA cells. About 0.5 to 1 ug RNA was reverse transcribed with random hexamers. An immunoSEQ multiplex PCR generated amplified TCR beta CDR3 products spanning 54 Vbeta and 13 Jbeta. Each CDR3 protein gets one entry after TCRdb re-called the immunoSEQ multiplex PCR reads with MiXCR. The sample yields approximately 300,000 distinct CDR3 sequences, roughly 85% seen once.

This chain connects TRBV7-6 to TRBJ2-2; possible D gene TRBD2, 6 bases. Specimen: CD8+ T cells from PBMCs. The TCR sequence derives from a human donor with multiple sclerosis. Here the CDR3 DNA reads TGTGCCAGCAGCCCACCCTCGGAGGGCACCGGGGAGCTGTTTTTT. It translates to CASSPPSEGTGELFF.